Shown below are 7 T cell receptor beta chains from a single sample sequenced in a study of T cell responses to AZD1222 COVID-19 vaccine. Using immunoSEQ multiplex PCR, the repertoire was profiled, and TCRdb retains in-frame clones only, with some absent. In the table there are around 150,000 clones, about 90% of which are singletons. Sample: peripheral blood, taken 28 days after the second dose of the MenACWY control vaccine. These receptors were collected from an adult who received the MenACWY meningococcal vaccine as a control.

The chain is built from TRBV9 and TRBJ1-2; D unclear. The CDR3 sequence is 12 residues long. Trimming pared 5 bases from V and 4 bases from J, leaving 9 bases between. The germline gives CDR1 SGDLS, CDR2 YYNGEE. The CDR3 sequence: CASRRLSYGYTF. In DNA form, the CDR3 reads TGTGCCAGCAGAAGATTGAGCTATGGCTACACCTTC.

The V call is TRBV19, the J call TRBJ1-3, with D possibly being TRBD1 (5 bases). CDR1 LNHDA and CDR2 SQIVND come from the germline V gene (reference sequence). Trimming cost V 5 bases and J 0 bases, with 14 bases left between them. CDR3 length: 16 residues. The CDR3 region is CASSFGTEVSGNTIYF. Written as DNA, the CDR3 is TGTGCCAGTAGTTTCGGGACCGAAGTCTCTGGAAACACCATATATTTT. The full variable domain, with the rest looked up from reference TRBV19 and TRBJ1-3, is DGGITQSPKYLFRKEGQNVTLSCEQNLNHDAMYWYRQDPGQGLRLIYYSQIVNDFQKGDIAEGYSVSREKKESFPLTVTSAQKNPTAFYLCASSFGTEVSGNTIYFGEGSWLTVV.

V gene TRBV27 combines with J gene TRBJ1-4, with 9 bases identical to TRBD1. The length of the CDR3 is 14 residues. Germline lookup yields CDR1 MNHEY and CDR2 SMNVEV (reference sequence). V lost 5 bases and J lost 8; bases outside the gene matches: 6. The CDR3: CASSGQGLGEKLFF. The CDR3 DNA reads TGTGCCAGCAGTGGACAGGGGCTAGGCGAAAAACTGTTTTTT. Full variable domain (outside the CDR3, taken from reference TRBV27 and TRBJ1-4): EAQVTQNPRYLITVTGKKLTVTCSQNMNHEYMSWYRQDPGLGLRQIYYSMNVEVTDKGDVPEGYKVSRKEKRNFPLILESPSPNQTSLYFCASSGQGLGEKLFFGSGTQLSVL.

The chain uses TRBV7-9 and TRBJ1-5; TRBD1 matches 10 bases. Germline CDR1 and CDR2: SEHNR and FQNEAQ (reference sequence). With V trimmed by 2 bases and J by 5 bases, 6 bases remained unmatched. The CDR3 has 16 amino acids. CDR3 coding DNA: TGTGCCAGCAGCTTAAGTAGGGACAGGGGAGATCAGCCCCAGCATTTT. Encoded protein: CASSLSRDRGDQPQHF.

The CDR3 nucleotides read TGTGCCAGTAGTAGGGGACAGTACGAGCAGTACTTC. This sequence encodes CASSRGQYEQYF. V usage is TRBV19 and J usage is TRBJ2-7; 7 nucleotides line up with TRBD1. The CDR3 spans 12 residues. V shed 4 bases, J shed 4 bases, and the junction held 1 base outside the gene matches. Germline V CDR1 and CDR2: LNHDA, SQIVND (reference sequence).

The genes are TRBV2 and TRBJ2-1, with 8 bases lining up with TRBD2. There are 14 residues in the CDR3. The germline V gene encodes CDR1 SNHLY and CDR2 FYNNEI. The ends lost 6 bases at V and 3 bases at J; junction bases unmatched: 4. The CDR3 DNA reads TGTGCCAGCAGGCGCGGGAGGAGCTACAATGAGCAGTTCTTC. It encodes CASRRGRSYNEQFF.

The V gene is TRBV9, the J gene TRBJ2-3; 7 bases match TRBD2. The CDR3 has 16 amino acids. CDR1 is SGDLS and CDR2 is YYNGEE in the germline V gene. V trimming: 4 bases; J trimming: 3 bases; junction bases outside the gene matches: 11. CDR3 nucleotide sequence: TGTGCCAGCAGCCCGCATGGACTAGGTCATACAGATACGCAGTATTTT. It translates to CASSPHGLGHTDTQYF.